This T cell receptor beta chain appears in the sequencing data of a study of technical replicates of blood from several donors. Sequencing used immunoSEQ multiplex PCR; TCRdb keeps in-frame clones, though not all of them. The table records around 79,000 clones, roughly 92% of them present only once. The sequenced material came from T cells isolated from PBMCs. This TCR was sampled from a human donor in good health.

CDR3 loop: CASRNSGSYEQYF. CDR3 sequence (DNA): TGTGCCAGCAGGAATAGCGGGAGCTACGAGCAGTACTTC. The V call is TRBV11-2, the J call TRBJ2-7; 9 bases are a match to TRBD2. The CDR3 totals 13 residues. Trimming removed 6 bases from V and 3 bases from J; junction bases left unmatched: 3. The germline V gene encodes CDR1 SGHAT and CDR2 FQNNGV.